This T cell receptor beta chain was obtained from a study of technical replicates of blood from a handful of donors. Some clones are missing from TCRdb's copy, which holds only in-frame ones; the method was immunoSEQ multiplex PCR. The sample has tens of thousands of clones; about 94% are singletons. V dropped 4 bases and J dropped 0; count of bases not matched to a gene: 2. The CDR3 spans 14 residues. The germline V gene has CDR1 SQVTM and CDR2 ANQGSEA. The clonotype was recovered from a human donor in good health. The material sequenced was T cells isolated from PBMCs. The chain uses TRBV29-1 and TRBJ2-2, with TRBD1 identical over 7 bases. In DNA, the CDR3 is TGCAGCGTTGCGGGACAGACGAACACCGGGGAGCTGTTTTTT. The encoded protein is CSVAGQTNTGELFF.